The clone carrying this T cell receptor (beta chain) has a single count. This record belongs to a study of blood T cell repertoires in COVID-19. The CDR3 consists of 16 residues. V lost 3 bases to trimming and J lost 0 bases, with 16 bases between them. Germline assignment: CDR1 SQVTM and CDR2 ANQGSEA. This table comes from immunoSEQ multiplex PCR, and its TCRdb copy is limited to in-frame clones, with some not included. The sample contains around 200,000 clones, approximately 82% of which appear only once. The sample was peripheral blood. The origin of this receptor is a man between 50 and 59 years old with active or convalescent COVID-19. The rearrangement joins TRBV29-1 to TRBJ2-3; D is unresolved. CDR3 amino acids: CSVDARLTTSTDTQYF. CDR3 coding DNA: TGCAGCGTTGATGCCCGCCTGACAACTAGCACAGATACGCAGTATTTT.